This is a list of T cell receptor beta chains from one sample in a study of T cells in Graves' hyperthyroidism and ophthalmopathy. TCRdb called the multiplex PCR reads again in MiXCR, with one record for every CDR3 protein. Of roughly 580,000 distinct CDR3 sequences in the sample, around 45% were seen once. The sequencing sample was made of peripheral blood or thyroid tissue (not recorded which). The receptor set was obtained from a woman aged 18-29 years with Graves' hyperthyroidism. Each CDR3 is given with its conserved first and last residue. The order of the fields is V gene, CDR3 length, CDR3 protein.

TRBV5-6 | 11 | CASSYGTEAFF
TRBV2 | 11 | CASSDYREQYF
TRBV29-1 | 13 | CSVGQGANTEAFF
TRBV10-3 | 15 | CAISASGGYNEKLFF
TRBV9 | 14 | CASSPSFLGYEQYF
TRBV29-1 | 12 | CSGRGSNYGYTF
TRBV24-1 | 15 | CATSGTGTDQYGYTF
TRBV19 | 14 | CASSPPGLEETQYF
TRBV13 | 16 | CASSQGSGGGTGELFF
TRBV5-1 | 16 | CASSLTQGRWNTEAFF
TRBV2 | 14 | CASSYMGSSTEAFF
TRBV12-3/TRBV12-4 | 14 | CASSFSGKNQPQHF
TRBV7-9 | 14 | CASSKGRSNEKLFF
TRBV7-8 | 15 | CASNVLGTENTEAFF
TRBV9 | 15 | CASSLFGYGNTEAFF
TRBV25-1 | 14 | CASSPDSHNYGYTF
TRBV7-3 | 15 | CASSFDMSRGYEQYF
TRBV9 | 13 | CASSVAHNSPLHF
TRBV29-1 | 14 | CSSFSGRMNTEAFF
TRBV10-2 | 12 | CAVRDSTYEQYF
TRBV2 | 15 | CASSAGGGGANVLTF
TRBV13 | 11 | CASKWVAEAFF
TRBV5-4 | 16 | CASSLARRNSNQPQHF
TRBV6-6 | 12 | CASSQGLERQYF
TRBV10-3 | 15 | CATTGEGVSNQPQHF
TRBV6-4 | 14 | CASSQSGQTYEQYF
TRBV10-2 | 14 | CASTRGLLVGTQYF
TRBV20-1 | 13 | CSARVAGTDEQYF
TRBV7-9 | 14 | CASSPTGEATEAFF
TRBV7-8 | 13 | CASSRAVGETQYF
TRBV15 | 15 | CATSRDGRRNTEAFF
TRBV29-1 | 15 | CSVEGRVQGANTIYF
TRBV29-1 | 12 | CSGDRDPDTQYF